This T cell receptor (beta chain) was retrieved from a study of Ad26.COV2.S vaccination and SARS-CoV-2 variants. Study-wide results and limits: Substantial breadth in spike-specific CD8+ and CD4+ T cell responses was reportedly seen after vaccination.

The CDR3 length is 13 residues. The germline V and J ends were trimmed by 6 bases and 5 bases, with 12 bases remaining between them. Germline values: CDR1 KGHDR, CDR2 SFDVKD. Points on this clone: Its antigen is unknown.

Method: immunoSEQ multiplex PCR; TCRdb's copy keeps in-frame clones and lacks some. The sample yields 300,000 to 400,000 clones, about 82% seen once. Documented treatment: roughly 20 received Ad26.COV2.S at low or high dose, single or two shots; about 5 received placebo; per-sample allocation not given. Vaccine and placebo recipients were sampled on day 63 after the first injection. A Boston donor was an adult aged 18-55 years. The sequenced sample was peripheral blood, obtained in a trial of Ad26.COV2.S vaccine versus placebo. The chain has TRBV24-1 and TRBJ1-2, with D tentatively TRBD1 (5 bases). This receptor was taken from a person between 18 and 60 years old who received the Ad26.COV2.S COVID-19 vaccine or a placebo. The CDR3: CATSLGEEYGYTF. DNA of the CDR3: TGTGCCACCAGTTTGGGGGAAGAATATGGCTACACCTTC.